This TCR beta chain was found in a study of technical replicates of blood from four donors. This CDR3 is 13 amino acids long. V lost 5 bases, J lost 8 bases, and 5 bases stayed unmatched. Germline assignment: CDR1 LNHDA and CDR2 SQIVND (reference sequence). Clones were read by immunoSEQ multiplex PCR, and TCRdb kept only the in-frame ones, dropping some. Here the sample spans roughly 80,000 clones, 89% being singletons. The sequence derives from a human donor in good health. Material for sequencing was T cells isolated from PBMCs. This chain joins TRBV19 and TRBJ2-1; 8 bases agree with TRBD1. The CDR3 region is CASSGMTGDEQFF. CDR3 coding DNA: TGTGCCAGTAGTGGAATGACAGGGGATGAGCAGTTCTTC.